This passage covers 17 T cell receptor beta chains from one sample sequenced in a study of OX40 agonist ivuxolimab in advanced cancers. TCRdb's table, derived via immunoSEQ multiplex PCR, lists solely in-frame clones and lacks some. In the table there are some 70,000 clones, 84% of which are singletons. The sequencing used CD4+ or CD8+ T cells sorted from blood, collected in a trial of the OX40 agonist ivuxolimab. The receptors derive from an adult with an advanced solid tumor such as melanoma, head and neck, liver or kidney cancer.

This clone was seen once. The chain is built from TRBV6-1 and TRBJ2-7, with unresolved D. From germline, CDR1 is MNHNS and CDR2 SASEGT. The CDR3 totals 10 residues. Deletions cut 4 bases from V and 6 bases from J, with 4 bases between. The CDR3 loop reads CASSVGEQYF. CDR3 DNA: TGTGCCAGCAGTGTGGGCGAGCAGTACTTC.

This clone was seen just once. The CDR3 coding sequence is TGTGCCAGCTCACAGGGTACCTACGAGCAGTACTTC. Translated: CASSQGTYEQYF. The chain has TRBV9 and TRBJ2-7; tentative D call: TRBD1 (6 bases). The ends were cut back, 7 bases at V and 2 bases at J, with 10 bases in the middle. Germline-derived CDR1 and CDR2 are SGDLS and YYNGEE. This CDR3 contains 12 residues.

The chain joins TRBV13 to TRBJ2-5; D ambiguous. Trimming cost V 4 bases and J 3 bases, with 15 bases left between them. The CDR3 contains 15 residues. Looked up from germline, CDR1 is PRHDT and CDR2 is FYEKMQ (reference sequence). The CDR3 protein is CASSYKPDTEETQYF. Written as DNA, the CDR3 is TGTGCCAGCAGCTACAAGCCTGATACCGAAGAGACCCAGTACTTC.

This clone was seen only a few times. CDR3 in amino acids: CASSLSGRARSNTGELFF. The DNA of the CDR3 is TGTGCCAGCAGCCTTAGCGGGAGGGCCCGTTCGAACACCGGGGAGCTGTTTTTT. The chain recombines TRBV7-8 with TRBJ2-2; 11 nucleotides agree with TRBD2. The junction had 8 bases not matched to a gene; V was cut back by 5 bases and J by 0 bases. The CDR3 is made up of 18 amino acids. CDR1 SGHVS and CDR2 FQNEAQ come from the germline V gene.

For the CDR3, the DNA is TGTGCCAGTAGCACAGGGGGCGGCACAGATACGCAGTATTTT. Residues: CASSTGGGTDTQYF. The J gene is TRBJ2-3, the V gene TRBV19; 9 positions match TRBD1. After removal of 6 bases from V and 1 base from J, the junction contained 2 bases not matched to a gene. Germline lookup yields CDR1 LNHDA and CDR2 SQIVND (reference sequence). This CDR3 is 14 amino acids long. Together with reference TRBV19 and TRBJ2-3, the CDR3 gives the full variable domain: DGGITQSPKYLFRKEGQNVTLSCEQNLNHDAMYWYRQDPGQGLRLIYYSQIVNDFQKGDIAEGYSVSREKKESFPLTVTSAQKNPTAFYLCASSTGGGTDTQYFGPGTRLTVL.

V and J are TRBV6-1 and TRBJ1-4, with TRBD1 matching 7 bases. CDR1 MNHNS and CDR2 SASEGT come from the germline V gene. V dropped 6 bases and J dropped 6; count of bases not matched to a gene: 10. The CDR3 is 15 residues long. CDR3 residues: CASSVRQGLYEKLFF. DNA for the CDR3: TGTGCCAGCAGCGTTCGACAGGGTCTATATGAAAAACTGTTTTTT.

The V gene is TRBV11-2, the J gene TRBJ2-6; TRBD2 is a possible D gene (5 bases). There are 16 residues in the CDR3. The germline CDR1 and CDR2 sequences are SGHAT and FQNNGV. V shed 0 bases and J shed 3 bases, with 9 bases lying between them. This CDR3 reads CASSLEGRSGANVLTF. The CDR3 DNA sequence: TGTGCCAGCAGCTTAGAAGGGAGAAGTGGGGCCAACGTCCTGACTTTC.

CDR3 sequence (DNA): TGTGCCAGCAGCGTGAATAACTTCTACGAGCAGTACTTC. This translates into CASSVNNFYEQYF. The rearrangement uses TRBV28 and TRBJ2-7; D is unresolved. Germline V gene lookup returns CDR1 MDHEN and CDR2 SYDVKM. The germline V and J ends were trimmed by 6 bases and 3 bases, with 12 bases remaining between them. There are 13 residues in the CDR3. The variable domain in full, with the rest retrieved from reference TRBV28 and TRBJ2-7, is DVKVTQSSRYLVKRTGEKVFLECVQDMDHENMFWYRQDPGLGLRLIYFSYDVKMKEKGDIPEGYSVSREKKERFSLILESASTNQTSMYLCASSVNNFYEQYFGPGTRLTVT.

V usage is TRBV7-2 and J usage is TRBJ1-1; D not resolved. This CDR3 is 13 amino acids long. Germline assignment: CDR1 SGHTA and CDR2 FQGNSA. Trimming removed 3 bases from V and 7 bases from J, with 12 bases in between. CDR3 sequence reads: CASSLPGSNEAFF. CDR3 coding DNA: TGTGCCAGCAGCTTGCCGGGTTCGAATGAAGCTTTCTTT. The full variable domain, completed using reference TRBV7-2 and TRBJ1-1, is GAGVSQSPSNKVTEKGKDVELRCDPISGHTALYWYRQSLGQGLEFLIYFQGNSAPDKSGLPSDRFSAERTGGSVSTLTIQRTQQEDSAVYLCASSLPGSNEAFFGQGTRLTVV.

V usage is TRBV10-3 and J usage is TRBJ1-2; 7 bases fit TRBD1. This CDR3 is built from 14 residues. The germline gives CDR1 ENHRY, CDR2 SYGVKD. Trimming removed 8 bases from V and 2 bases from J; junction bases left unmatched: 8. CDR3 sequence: CAIGSQGSNYGYTF. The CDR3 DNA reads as TGTGCCATCGGTTCACAGGGGAGCAACTATGGCTACACCTTC.

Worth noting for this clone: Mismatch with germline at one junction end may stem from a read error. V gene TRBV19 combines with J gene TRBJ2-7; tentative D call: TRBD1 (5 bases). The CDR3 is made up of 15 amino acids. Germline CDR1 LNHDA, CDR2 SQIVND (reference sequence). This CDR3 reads CASSSQGLRSFEQYF. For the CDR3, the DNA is TGTGCCAGTAGCAGTCAGGGCCTCCGCTCCTTCGAGCAGTACTTC.

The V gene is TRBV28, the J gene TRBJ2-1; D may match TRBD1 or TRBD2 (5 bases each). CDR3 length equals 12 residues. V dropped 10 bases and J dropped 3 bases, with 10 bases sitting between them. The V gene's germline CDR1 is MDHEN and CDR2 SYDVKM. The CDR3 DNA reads TGTGCCACTAGGGGAGTCTACAATGAGCAGTTCTTC. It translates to CATRGVYNEQFF.

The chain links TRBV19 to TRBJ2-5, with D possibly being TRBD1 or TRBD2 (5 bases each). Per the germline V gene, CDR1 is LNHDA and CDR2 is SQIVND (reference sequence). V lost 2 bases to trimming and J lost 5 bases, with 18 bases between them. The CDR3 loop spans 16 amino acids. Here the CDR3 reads CASSIRSPGPGETQYF. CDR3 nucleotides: TGTGCCAGTAGTATAAGGTCTCCGGGGCCGGGGGAGACCCAGTACTTC.

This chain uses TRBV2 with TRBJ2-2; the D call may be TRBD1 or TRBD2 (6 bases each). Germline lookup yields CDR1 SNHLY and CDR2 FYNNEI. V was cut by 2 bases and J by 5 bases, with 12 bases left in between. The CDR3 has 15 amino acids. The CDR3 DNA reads TGTGCCAGCAGTGAATCTAGGGGGGAGACCGGGGAGCTGTTTTTT. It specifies CASSESRGETGELFF. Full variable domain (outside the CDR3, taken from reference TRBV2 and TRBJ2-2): EPEVTQTPSHQVTQMGQEVILRCVPISNHLYFYWYRQILGQKVEFLVSFYNNEISEKSEIFDDQFSVERPDGSNFTLKIRSTKLEDSAMYFCASSESRGETGELFFGEGSRLTVL.

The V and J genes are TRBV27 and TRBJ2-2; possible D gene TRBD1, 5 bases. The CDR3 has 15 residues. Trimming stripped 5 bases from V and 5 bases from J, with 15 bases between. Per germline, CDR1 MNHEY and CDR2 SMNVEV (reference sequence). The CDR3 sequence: CASSPSQVMTGELFF. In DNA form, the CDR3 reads TGTGCCAGCAGTCCCTCACAGGTTATGACCGGGGAGCTGTTTTTT.

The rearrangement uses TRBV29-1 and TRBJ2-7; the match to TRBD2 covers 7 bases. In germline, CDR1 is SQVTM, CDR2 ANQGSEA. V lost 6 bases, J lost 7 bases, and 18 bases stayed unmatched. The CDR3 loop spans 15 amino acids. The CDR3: CSVGLGGRGPWEQYF. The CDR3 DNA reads TGCAGCGTGGGGCTAGGCGGGAGAGGCCCTTGGGAGCAGTACTTC.

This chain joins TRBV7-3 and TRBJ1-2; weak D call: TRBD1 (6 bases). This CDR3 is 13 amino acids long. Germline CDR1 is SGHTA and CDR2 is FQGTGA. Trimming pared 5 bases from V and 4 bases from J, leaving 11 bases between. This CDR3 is CASSLRGGYGYTF. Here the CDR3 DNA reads TGTGCCAGCAGCCTCAGGGGCGGCTATGGCTACACCTTC. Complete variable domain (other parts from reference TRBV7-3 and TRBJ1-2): GAGVSQTPSNKVTEKGKYVELRCDPISGHTALYWYRQSLGQGPEFLIYFQGTGAADDSGLPNDRFFAVRPEGSVSTLKIQRTERGDSAVYLCASSLRGGYGYTFGSGTRLTVV.